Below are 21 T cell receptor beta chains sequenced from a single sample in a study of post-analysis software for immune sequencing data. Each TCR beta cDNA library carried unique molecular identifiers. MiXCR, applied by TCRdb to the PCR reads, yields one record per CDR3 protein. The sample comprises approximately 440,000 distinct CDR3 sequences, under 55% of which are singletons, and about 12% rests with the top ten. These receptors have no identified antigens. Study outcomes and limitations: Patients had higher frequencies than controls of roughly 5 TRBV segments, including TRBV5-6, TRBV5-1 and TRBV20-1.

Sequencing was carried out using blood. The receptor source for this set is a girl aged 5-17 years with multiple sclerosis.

Here the CDR3 reads CSASPRLAGVNEQFF. CDR3 in DNA: TGCAGTGCTAGCCCCCGACTAGCGGGAGTGAATGAGCAGTTCTTC. The J gene is TRBJ2-1, the V gene TRBV20-1, with TRBD2 identical over 12 bases. CDR3 size: 15 residues. V gave up 3 bases and J gave up 7 bases; unmatched junction bases: 7. Germline V CDR1 and CDR2: DFQATT, SNEGSKA (reference sequence).

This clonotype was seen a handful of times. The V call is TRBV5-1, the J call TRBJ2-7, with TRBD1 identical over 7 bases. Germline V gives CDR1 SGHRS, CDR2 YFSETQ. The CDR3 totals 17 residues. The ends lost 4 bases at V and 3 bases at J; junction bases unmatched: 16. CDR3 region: CASSQGTEPEGFYEQYF. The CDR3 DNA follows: TGCGCCAGCAGCCAAGGGACAGAACCTGAGGGATTCTACGAGCAGTACTTC.

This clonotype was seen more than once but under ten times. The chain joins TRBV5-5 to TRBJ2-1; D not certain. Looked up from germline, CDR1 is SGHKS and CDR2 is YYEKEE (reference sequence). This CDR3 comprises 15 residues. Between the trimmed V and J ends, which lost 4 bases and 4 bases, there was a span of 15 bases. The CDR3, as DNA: TGTGCCAGCAGCCCGCCGACTGGGGTATACAATGAGCAGTTCTTC. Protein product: CASSPPTGVYNEQFF.

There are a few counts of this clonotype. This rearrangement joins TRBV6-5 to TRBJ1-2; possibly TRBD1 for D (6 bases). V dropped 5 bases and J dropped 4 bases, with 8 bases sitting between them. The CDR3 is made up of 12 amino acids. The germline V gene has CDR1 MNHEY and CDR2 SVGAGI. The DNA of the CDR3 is TGTGCCAGCAGTGACAGGATCTATGGCTACACCTTC. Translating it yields CASSDRIYGYTF.

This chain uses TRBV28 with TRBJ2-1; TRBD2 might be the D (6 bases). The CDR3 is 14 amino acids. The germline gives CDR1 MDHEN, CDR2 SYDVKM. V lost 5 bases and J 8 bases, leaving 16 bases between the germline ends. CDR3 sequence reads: CASSRELASDEQFF. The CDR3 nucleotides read TGTGCCAGCAGTCGGGAGTTAGCTAGCGATGAGCAGTTCTTC.

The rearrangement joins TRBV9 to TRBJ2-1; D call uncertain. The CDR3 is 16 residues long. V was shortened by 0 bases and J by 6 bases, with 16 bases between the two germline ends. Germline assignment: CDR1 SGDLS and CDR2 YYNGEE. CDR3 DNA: TGTGCCAGCAGCGTAGGTCCGAACCAGGTGTTCAATGAGCAGTTCTTC. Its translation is CASSVGPNQVFNEQFF.

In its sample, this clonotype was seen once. CDR3 coding DNA: TGCGCCAGCCGTTTGCAGGGGGGTTCTAGCACAGATACGCAGTATTTT. This sequence encodes CASRLQGGSSTDTQYF. The chain recombines TRBV5-1 with TRBJ2-3, with a possible D match to TRBD1 (7 bases). Per germline, CDR1 SGHRS and CDR2 YFSETQ. V was trimmed by 7 bases and J by 0 bases, leaving 18 bases between them. CDR3 length: 16 amino acids.

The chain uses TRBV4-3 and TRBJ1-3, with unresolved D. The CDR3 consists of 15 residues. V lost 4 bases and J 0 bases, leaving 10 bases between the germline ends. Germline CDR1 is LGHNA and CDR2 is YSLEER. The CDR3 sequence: CASSRRSYSGNTIYF. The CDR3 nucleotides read TGCGCCAGCAGCCGCAGGTCCTACTCTGGAAACACCATATATTTT.

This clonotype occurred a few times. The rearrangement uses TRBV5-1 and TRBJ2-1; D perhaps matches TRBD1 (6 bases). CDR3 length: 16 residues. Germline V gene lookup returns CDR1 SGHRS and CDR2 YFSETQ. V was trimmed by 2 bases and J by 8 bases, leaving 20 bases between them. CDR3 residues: CASSFSQGYGGDEQFF. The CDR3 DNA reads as TGCGCCAGCAGCTTCAGCCAGGGTTATGGGGGCGATGAGCAGTTCTTC.

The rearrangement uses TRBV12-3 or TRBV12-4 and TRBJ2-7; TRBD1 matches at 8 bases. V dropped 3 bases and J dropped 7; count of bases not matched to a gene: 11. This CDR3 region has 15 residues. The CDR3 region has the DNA TGTGCCAGCAGTTTTGCGGACAGGGATCTGCGAGAGCAGTACTTC. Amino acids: CASSFADRDLREQYF.

The CDR3 DNA sequence: TGTGCCAGCGGGTCCGTTGTCGGGTTCGGCTACACCTTC. Translation gives CASGSVVGFGYTF. V usage is TRBV28 and J usage is TRBJ1-2; unclear D gene. V lost 8 bases and J lost 8, with 18 bases in between. Germline CDR1 and CDR2: MDHEN and SYDVKM. CDR3 length: 13 amino acids.

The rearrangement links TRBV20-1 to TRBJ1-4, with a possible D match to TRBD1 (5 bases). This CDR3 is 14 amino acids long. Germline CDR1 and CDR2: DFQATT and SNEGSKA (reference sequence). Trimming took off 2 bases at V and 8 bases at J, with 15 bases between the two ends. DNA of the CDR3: TGCAGTGCTAGACTAAGACAGAGGGAGGAAAAACTGTTTTTT. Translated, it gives CSARLRQREEKLFF.

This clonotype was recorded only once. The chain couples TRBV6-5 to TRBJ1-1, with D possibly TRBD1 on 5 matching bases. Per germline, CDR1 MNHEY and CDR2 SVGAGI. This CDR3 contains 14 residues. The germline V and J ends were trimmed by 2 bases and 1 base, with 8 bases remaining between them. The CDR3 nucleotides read TGTGCCAGCAGTTACATAGACAGGAACACTGAAGCTTTCTTT. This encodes CASSYIDRNTEAFF.

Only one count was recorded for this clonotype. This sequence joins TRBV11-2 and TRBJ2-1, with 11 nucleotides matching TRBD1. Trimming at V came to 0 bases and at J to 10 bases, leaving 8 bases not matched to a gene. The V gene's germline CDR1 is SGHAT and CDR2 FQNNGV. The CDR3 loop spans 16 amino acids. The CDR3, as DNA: TGTGCCAGCAGCTTAGATGTAGGACAGGGGGCTTTGGAGCAGTTCTTC. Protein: CASSLDVGQGALEQFF.

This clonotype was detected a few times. CDR3 region: CASRSTGAANYGYTF. As DNA, the CDR3 is TGTGCCAGCAGGTCAACAGGTGCAGCTAACTATGGCTACACCTTC. The V and J genes are TRBV12-3 or TRBV12-4 and TRBJ1-2; D perhaps matches TRBD1 (5 bases). Trimming removed 6 bases from V and 0 bases from J, with 14 bases in between. The CDR3 loop spans 15 amino acids.

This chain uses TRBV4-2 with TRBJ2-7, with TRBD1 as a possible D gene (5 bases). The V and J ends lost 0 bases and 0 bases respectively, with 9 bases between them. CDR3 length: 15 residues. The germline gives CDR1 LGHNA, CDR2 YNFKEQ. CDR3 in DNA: TGTGCCAGCAGCCAAGAGTTGGACAACTCCTACGAGCAGTACTTC. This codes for CASSQELDNSYEQYF.

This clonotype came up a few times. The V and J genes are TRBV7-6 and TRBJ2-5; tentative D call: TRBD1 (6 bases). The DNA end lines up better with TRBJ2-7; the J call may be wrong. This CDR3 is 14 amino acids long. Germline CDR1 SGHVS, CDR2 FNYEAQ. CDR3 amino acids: CASSLGMDSYEQYF. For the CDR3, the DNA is TGTGCCAGCAGCTTAGGAATGGACAGCTACGAGCAGTACTTC.

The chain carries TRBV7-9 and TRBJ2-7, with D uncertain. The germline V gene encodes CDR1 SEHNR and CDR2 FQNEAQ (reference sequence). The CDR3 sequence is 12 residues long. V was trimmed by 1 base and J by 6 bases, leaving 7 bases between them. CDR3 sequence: CASSLEKGEQYF. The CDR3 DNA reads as TGTGCCAGCAGCTTAGAGAAGGGCGAGCAGTACTTC.

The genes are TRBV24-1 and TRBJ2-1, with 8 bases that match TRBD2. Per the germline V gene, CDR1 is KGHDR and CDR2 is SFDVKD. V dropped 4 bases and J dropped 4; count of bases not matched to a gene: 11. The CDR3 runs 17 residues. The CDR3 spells CATSETGALAGYNEQFF. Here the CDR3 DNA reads TGTGCCACCAGTGAAACGGGGGCCTTAGCGGGGTACAATGAGCAGTTCTTC.

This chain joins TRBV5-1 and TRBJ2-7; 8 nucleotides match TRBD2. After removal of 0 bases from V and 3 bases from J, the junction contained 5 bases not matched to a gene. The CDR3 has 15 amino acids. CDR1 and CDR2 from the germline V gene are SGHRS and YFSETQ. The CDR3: CASSLEGGRLYEQYF. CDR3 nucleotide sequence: TGCGCCAGCAGCTTGGAGGGCGGGAGGCTCTACGAGCAGTACTTC.

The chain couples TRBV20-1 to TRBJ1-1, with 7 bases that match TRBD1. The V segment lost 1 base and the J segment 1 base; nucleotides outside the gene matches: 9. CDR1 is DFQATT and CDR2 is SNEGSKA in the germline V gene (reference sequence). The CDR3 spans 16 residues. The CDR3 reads CSARGHRGSQNTEAFF. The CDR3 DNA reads TGCAGTGCTAGAGGTCACAGGGGATCTCAGAACACTGAAGCTTTCTTT.